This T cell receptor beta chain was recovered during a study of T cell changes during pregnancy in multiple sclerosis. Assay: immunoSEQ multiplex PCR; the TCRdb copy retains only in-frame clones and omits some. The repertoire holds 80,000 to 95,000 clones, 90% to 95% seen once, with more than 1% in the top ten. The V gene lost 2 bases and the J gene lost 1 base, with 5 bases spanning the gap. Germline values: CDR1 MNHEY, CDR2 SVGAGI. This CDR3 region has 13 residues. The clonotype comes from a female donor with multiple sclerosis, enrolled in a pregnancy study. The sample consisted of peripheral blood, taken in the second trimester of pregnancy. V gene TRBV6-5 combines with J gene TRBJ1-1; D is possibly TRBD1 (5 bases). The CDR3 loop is CASSYQGNTEAFF. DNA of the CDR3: TGTGCCAGCAGTTACCAGGGGAACACTGAAGCTTTCTTT.